This TCR beta chain was retrieved from a study of shared clonotypes between healthy human individuals (TCRdb year 2020). Regarding the study in general: The cohort included three men and two women between 18 and 49 years of age. Each donor's leukapheresis produced roughly between about 0.8 and 8.9 billion PBMCs. Libraries were prepared and TCR repertoires were sequenced by different laboratories using diverse techniques, in order to increase sequencing depth and limit assay-specific biases. Per donor, three plates each were used for CD4 naive and CD4 memory, two for CD8 naive, and one for CD8 memory. To estimate repertoire size and how much clonotype sharing occurs between individuals, the study deeply sequenced the blood TCR repertoires of roughly 5 healthy adults.

What the study reported, not specific to this receptor: Naive subsets generally had larger estimated clonotype richness than memory subsets. Approximately 4.8% of naive CD4, more than 3% of naive CD8, approximately 2% of memory CD4, and around 0.42% of memory CD8 clonotypes were shared across four donors. Only blood was sampled, and tissue TCR repertoires likely differ from those in blood. The genetic and exposure-history diversity represented was limited by the small number of donors. Incomplete sequencing was indicated by rarefaction of sorted-subset datasets, despite the large sequencing depth. Based on pairwise subsampling, the degree of clonotype sharing among donors was expected to be affected by sequencing depth. Higher generation probabilities were observed for clonotypes shared by all four sorted-subset donors than for non-shared clonotypes.

The donors were healthy, HIV-negative adults who had no recently reported acute infections or vaccinations. All donors were Caucasian adults living in Nashville, Tennessee, USA. CD4+ T cells were enriched through magnetic negative selection, after which naive cells were positively selected on CD45RA and the remaining negative fraction served as the memory subset. Blood was obtained by leukapheresis, after which PBMCs were separated by Ficoll-Histopaque density gradient centrifugation and cryopreserved in liquid nitrogen vapor phase. Analytical flow cytometry was used to check the purity and quantity of every magnetically sorted T cell population. From each sorted fraction, genomic DNA was isolated and quantified by UV absorbance on a Nanodrop 2000c. To note about this clone: There is no known antigen for this receptor. Per-base quality was not reported, and no clone a single base away is much larger than it.

From a lookup of the germline V gene (reference sequence), CDR1 and CDR2 are MNHNY and SVGAGI. Inclusive of the bounding cysteine and phenylalanine, the CDR3 is 15 residues long. CDR3 DNA only is kept here, 45 bases in frame from base 1. V loses 2 bases, J loses 2 bases, and the germline ends lie 12 bases apart. Using the deep immunoSEQ assay, TCR CDR3 regions were amplified from genomic DNA by multiplex PCR. Genomic DNA extracted from each cell subset was distributed evenly over all wells of several immunoSEQ 96-well plates, and each plate served as one replicate. Each replicate PCR for sorted subsets received roughly 0.2 ug genomic DNA, equal to roughly 30,000 T cell genomes. The purified libraries were quantified using a Qubit 3.0 fluorometer, sized with a Bioanalyzer 2100, and then quantified again using the KAPA Library Quantification kit. Each immunoSEQ 96-well plate was sequenced on its own single-read 150-cycle Illumina NextSeq 550 flow cell. The paper's data handling went like this. Because the immunoSEQ output included only junctional sequences and no quality scores, the filtering could not be the same as the filtering used for full-length reads. Sequences were annotated with PyIR, a Python wrapper for IgBLAST v1.9, and V/J genes and CDR3 were assigned using IMGT germline references. Any read was removed if the V/J assignment was weak (E-value above 1e-6), the CDR3 was missing, or the read contained stop codons, out-of-frame junctions, or ambiguous translated residues. A V3J clonotype was defined by an identical inferred V gene, J gene, and CDR3 amino acid sequence. Percentage overlap between repertoires was calculated by dividing the number of shared unique clonotypes by the size of the smaller repertoire. Repertoire richness was assessed with RTK rarefaction, the Chao1 estimator, and Recon v2.1 estimates of unobserved clonotypes. Generation probabilities for all TCRbeta clonotypes obtained by the gDNA method from a handful of donors were computed using OLGA. In its TCRdb copy, this immuneACCESS table keeps in-frame sequences only and misses some clones. Where compared with another copy, unresolved V genes explain less than half of these, and the others have no known cause. The DNA gave D and trimming, while V, J and clone size come from that table. The sample records roughly 530,000 clones, almost 97% of which are singletons. The biggest ten clones account for about 0.064% of the sample.

Material for sequencing was naive CD4+ T cells sorted from blood. Read against the paper, the sample's cell subset or site label means: CD45RA+ positively selected. The chain is made from TRBV6-6 and TRBJ1-1, with no confidently assigned D gene. The source is a woman in her twenties or thirties in good health. The CDR3 here reads CASSYPAVTNTEAFF. The DNA sequence follows: TGTGCCAGCAGTTACCCTGCAGTAACCAACACTGAAGCTTTCTTT.